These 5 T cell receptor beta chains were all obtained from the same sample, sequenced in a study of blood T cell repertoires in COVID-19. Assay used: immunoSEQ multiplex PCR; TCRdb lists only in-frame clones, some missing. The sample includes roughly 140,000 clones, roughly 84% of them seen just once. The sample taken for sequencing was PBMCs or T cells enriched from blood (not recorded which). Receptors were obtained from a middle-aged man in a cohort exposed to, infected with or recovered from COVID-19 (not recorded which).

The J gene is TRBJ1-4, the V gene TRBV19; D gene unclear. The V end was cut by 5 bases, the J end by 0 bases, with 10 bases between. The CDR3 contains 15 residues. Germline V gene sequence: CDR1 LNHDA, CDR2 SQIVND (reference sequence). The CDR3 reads CASSPDSATNEKLFF. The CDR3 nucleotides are TGTGCCAGTAGTCCTGACTCTGCAACTAATGAAAAACTGTTTTTT.

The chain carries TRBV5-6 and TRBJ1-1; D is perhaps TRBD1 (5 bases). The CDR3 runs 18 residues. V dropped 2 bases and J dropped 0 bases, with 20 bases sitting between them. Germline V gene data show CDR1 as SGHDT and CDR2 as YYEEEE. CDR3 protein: CASSLIQNWGLLNTEAFF. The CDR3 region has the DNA TGTGCCAGCAGCTTAATTCAAAATTGGGGACTGTTGAACACTGAAGCTTTCTTT.

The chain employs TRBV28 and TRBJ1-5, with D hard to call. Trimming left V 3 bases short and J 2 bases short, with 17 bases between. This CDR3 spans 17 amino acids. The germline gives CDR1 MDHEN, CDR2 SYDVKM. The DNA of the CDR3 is TGTGCCAGCAGTTTTGGTTTTCCGGGGAGGGGCAATCAGCCCCAGCATTTT. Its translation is CASSFGFPGRGNQPQHF.

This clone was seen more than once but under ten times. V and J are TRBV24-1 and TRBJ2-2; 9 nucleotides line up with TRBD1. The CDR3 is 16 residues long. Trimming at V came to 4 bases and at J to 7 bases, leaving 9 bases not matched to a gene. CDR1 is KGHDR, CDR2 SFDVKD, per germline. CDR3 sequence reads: CATSDRTGEGVGELFF. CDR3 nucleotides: TGTGCCACCAGTGACCGGACAGGGGAAGGTGTCGGGGAGCTGTTTTTT.

The CDR3 sequence: CASNPGLSGADTQYF. CDR3 DNA: TGTGCCAGCAACCCGGGACTCTCGGGGGCAGATACGCAGTATTTT. The rearrangement links TRBV27 to TRBJ2-3, with D perhaps matching TRBD2 (6 bases). The V end lost 7 bases, the J end lost 4 bases, and 18 bases lay between the germline ends. Germline V gene data show CDR1 as MNHEY and CDR2 as SMNVEV (reference sequence). CDR3 length equals 15 residues.